This T cell receptor beta chain is drawn from a study of blood T cell repertoires in COVID-19. Background on the study: Samples representing acute and convalescent COVID-19 were sourced from the United States, Italy and Spain. PBMCs, B-cell-depleted T cells, or T cells were the source of the cDNA or gDNA that made up the material.

Authors' methods: Nucleated cell counts were estimated from reference gene primer amplification. Only in-frame clones appear in the TCRdb table, and some are missing; sequencing was by immunoSEQ multiplex PCR. The V and J calls and clone size are taken from that table; D and trimming were inferred from the DNA. The sample lists under 250,000 clones, over 80% occurring once. Sample: peripheral blood. The clonotype originates from a man aged 35-49 years with acute or convalescent COVID-19.

CDR3 sequence: CASSRAEGGGYEQYF. The CDR3 DNA is TGCGCCAGCAGCCGAGCCGAGGGGGGGGGCTACGAGCAGTACTTC. The rearrangement uses TRBV4-1 and TRBJ2-7, with D possibly matching TRBD2 (7 bases). The CDR3 length is 15 residues. Germline CDR1 reads MGHRA; CDR2 reads YSYEKL. The germline V and J ends were trimmed by 4 bases and 3 bases, with 16 bases remaining between them.